Given below is one T cell receptor beta chain in context. Followed longitudinally, the Seattle patients had been enrolled during active infection. The data were taken from a study of blood T cell repertoires in COVID-19. The wider study: In each case, the material was cDNA or gDNA derived from T cells, B-cell-depleted T cells, or PBMCs.

Original processing methods: Cell counts per sample came from amplifying reference gene primers. Generated by immunoSEQ multiplex PCR, the TCRdb table keeps only in-frame clones and is missing some. From that table come the V and J calls and clone size; the DNA was used to work out D and trimming. Counted here are tens of thousands of clones, 76% occurring once; the ten biggest clones make up about 15%. Germline trimming cut 6 bases from V and 5 bases from J; bases unmatched to any gene: 7. The CDR3 covers 14 residues. The germline gives CDR1 SNHLY, CDR2 FYNNEI. V gene TRBV2 combines with J gene TRBJ2-5, with 9 nucleotides matching TRBD1. The sequence was obtained from a man aged 55 to 70 with COVID-19, enrolled during active disease. Input material: peripheral blood. As DNA, the CDR3 is TGTGCCAGCAGGGCGGGACAGGGCGGCGAGACCCAGTACTTC. It encodes CASRAGQGGETQYF.